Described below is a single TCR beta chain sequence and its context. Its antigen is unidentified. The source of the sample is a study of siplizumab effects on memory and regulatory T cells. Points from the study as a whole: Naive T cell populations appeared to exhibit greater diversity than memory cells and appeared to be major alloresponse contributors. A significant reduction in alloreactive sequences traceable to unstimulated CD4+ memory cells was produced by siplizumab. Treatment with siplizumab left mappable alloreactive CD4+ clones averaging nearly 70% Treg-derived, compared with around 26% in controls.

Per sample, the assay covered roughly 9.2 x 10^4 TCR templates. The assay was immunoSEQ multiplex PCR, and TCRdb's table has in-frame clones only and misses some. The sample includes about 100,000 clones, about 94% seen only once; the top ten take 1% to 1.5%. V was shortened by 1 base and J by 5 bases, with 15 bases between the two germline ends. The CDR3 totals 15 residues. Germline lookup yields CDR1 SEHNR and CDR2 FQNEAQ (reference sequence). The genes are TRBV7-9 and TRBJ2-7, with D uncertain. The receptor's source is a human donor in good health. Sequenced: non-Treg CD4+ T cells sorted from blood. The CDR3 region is CASSLGAQVPNEQYF. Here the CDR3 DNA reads TGTGCCAGCAGCTTAGGGGCCCAAGTTCCGAACGAGCAGTACTTC.